Following are 21 T cell receptor beta chains from one sample sequenced in a study of blood T cell repertoires in COVID-19. The data were produced by immunoSEQ multiplex PCR, yet TCRdb's version contains in-frame clones alone and is incomplete. The sample carries some 220,000 clones, approximately 91% recorded once. Sequencing was carried out using peripheral blood. Every receptor here comes from a man aged 30 to 45 with COVID-19, enrolled during active disease.

The chain employs TRBV10-3 and TRBJ1-6, with 10 nucleotides matching TRBD1. Germline lookup yields CDR1 ENHRY and CDR2 SYGVKD. The CDR3 is 16 amino acids. After removal of 8 bases from V and 5 bases from J, the junction contained 9 bases not matched to a gene. CDR3: CAIGGQGGLNNSPLHF. In DNA, the CDR3 is TGTGCCATCGGTGGACAGGGGGGGTTAAATAATTCACCCCTCCACTTT.

The chain is built from TRBV7-6 and TRBJ2-1, with 7 nucleotides matching TRBD2. The CDR3 is 16 residues long. CDR1 and CDR2 (germline): SGHVS, FNYEAQ. J gave up 3 bases and V 4 bases, and 9 bases lay outside the gene matches. The CDR3 spells CASSSAAGTIYNEQFF. CDR3 nucleotides: TGTGCCAGCAGCTCCGCCGCCGGGACTATCTACAATGAGCAGTTCTTC. The whole variable domain, filled in from reference TRBV7-6 and TRBJ2-1, reads GAGVSQSPRYKVTKRGQDVALRCDPISGHVSLYWYRQALGQGPEFLTYFNYEAQQDKSGLPNDRFSAERPEGSISTLTIQRTEQRDSAMYRCASSSAAGTIYNEQFFGPGTRLTVL.

The CDR3: CASSPQGARGFTEAFF. The CDR3 DNA follows: TGTGCCAGCAGCCCACAGGGGGCGAGGGGTTTTACTGAAGCTTTCTTT. The V gene is TRBV5-4, the J gene TRBJ1-1; TRBD1 matches at 9 bases. V shed 4 bases and J 5 bases; nucleotides not matched to a gene: 12. The germline CDR1 and CDR2 sequences are SGHNT and YYREEE (reference sequence). The CDR3 extends over 16 amino acids.

The chain couples TRBV19 to TRBJ1-5; tentatively, D is TRBD1 (5 bases). This CDR3 region has 12 residues. Germline CDR1 and CDR2: LNHDA and SQIVND (reference sequence). Trimming took off 6 bases at V and 9 bases at J, with 12 bases between the two ends. The DNA for the CDR3 is TGTGCCAGTAGGGCGGGGGGTCGGCCCCAGCATTTT. This codes for CASRAGGRPQHF.

A single count supports this clone. The rearrangement links TRBV5-6 to TRBJ1-4; tentative D call: TRBD1 (6 bases). This CDR3 region has 16 residues. Germline CDR1 is SGHDT and CDR2 is YYEEEE. Deletions cut 4 bases from V and 8 bases from J, with 21 bases between. The CDR3 is CASSPQGRGDQEKLFF. CDR3 DNA sequence: TGTGCCAGCAGCCCACAGGGTCGCGGAGACCAAGAAAAACTGTTTTTT.

This chain connects TRBV10-3 to TRBJ1-1; 10 nucleotides line up with TRBD1. With V trimmed by 11 bases and J by 3 bases, 15 bases remained unmatched. The CDR3 covers 16 residues. Germline lookup yields CDR1 ENHRY and CDR2 SYGVKD. CDR3 sequence (DNA): TGTGCCTCAAGGAGTGGTCTCGGACAGGGGGACACTGAAGCTTTCTTT. This sequence encodes CASRSGLGQGDTEAFF.

This clone was observed a handful of times. The chain combines TRBV5-1 with TRBJ2-7; TRBD1 aligns across 8 bases. This CDR3 has 15 amino acids. Germline V gives CDR1 SGHRS, CDR2 YFSETQ. V lost 4 bases to trimming and J lost 2 bases; unmatched junction nucleotides: 8. CDR3 amino acids: CASSRGGTGTYEQYF. For the CDR3, the DNA is TGCGCCAGCAGCCGCGGAGGGACAGGAACCTACGAGCAGTACTTC.

This clone was seen a handful of times. The rearrangement uses TRBV2 and TRBJ1-5; D is unresolved. This CDR3 is built from 14 residues. CDR1 and CDR2 (germline): SNHLY, FYNNEI. Trimming removed 3 bases from V and 7 bases from J, with 13 bases in between. This CDR3 reads CASSDLVVGQPQHF. CDR3 nucleotides: TGTGCCAGCAGTGATTTGGTAGTCGGGCAGCCCCAGCATTTT.

CDR3 in amino acids: CASSLTVAGQGSSYNSPLHF. As DNA, the CDR3 is TGTGCCAGCTCACTTACGGTCGCGGGACAGGGAAGCTCCTATAATTCACCCCTCCACTTT. V usage is TRBV18 and J usage is TRBJ1-6; TRBD1 aligns across 9 bases. Germline assignment: CDR1 KGHSH and CDR2 LQKENI. CDR3 size: 20 residues. Germline trimming cut 4 bases from V and 0 bases from J; bases unmatched to any gene: 13.

The chain couples TRBV9 to TRBJ1-6; D unclear. V lost 4 bases and J lost 7, with 15 bases in between. The germline V gene encodes CDR1 SGDLS and CDR2 YYNGEE. The CDR3 runs 15 residues. DNA for the CDR3: TGTGCCAGCAGCCAAAATGGGCAGGCAAATTCACCCCTCCACTTT. Amino acid sequence: CASSQNGQANSPLHF.

The gene calls are TRBV6-5 and TRBJ2-7, with TRBD1 identical over 9 bases. The trim removed 6 bases at V and 2 bases at J, leaving 8 bases unmatched. This CDR3 spans 15 amino acids. Germline V gives CDR1 MNHEY, CDR2 SVGAGI. CDR3 amino acids: CASRGPGQGTYEQYF. CDR3 nucleotide sequence: TGTGCCAGCAGAGGACCGGGACAGGGCACCTACGAGCAGTACTTC.

The genes are TRBV7-6 and TRBJ2-7, with TRBD2 matching 10 bases. In germline, CDR1 is SGHVS, CDR2 FNYEAQ. V lost 5 bases, J lost 3 bases, and 4 bases stayed unmatched. The CDR3 extends over 14 amino acids. The CDR3 nucleotides read TGTGCCAGCAGCACTAGCGGGGATAGCTACGAGCAGTACTTC. It translates to CASSTSGDSYEQYF.

The rearrangement joins TRBV6-1 to TRBJ2-3; weak D call: TRBD2 (6 bases). The germline V gene encodes CDR1 MNHNS and CDR2 SASEGT. This CDR3 has 14 amino acids. V was clipped by 5 bases and J by 6 bases, with 15 bases between them. CDR3 region: CASSWASDGDTQYF. The CDR3 DNA reads as TGTGCCAGCAGTTGGGCTAGCGATGGTGATACGCAGTATTTT.

This clone was counted between two and nine times. V gene TRBV30 combines with J gene TRBJ1-5; no definite D call. V lost 0 bases, J lost 11 bases, and 11 bases lay in between. Germline-derived CDR1 and CDR2 are GTSNPN and SVGIG (reference sequence). The CDR3 covers 12 residues. This chain's CDR3 is CAWSVAGVSQHF. Here the CDR3 DNA reads TGTGCCTGGAGTGTGGCGGGTGTGTCCCAGCATTTT.

The chain couples TRBV7-7 to TRBJ2-1, with TRBD1 matching over 9 bases. Per germline, CDR1 SSHAT and CDR2 FNYEAQ (reference sequence). V lost 6 bases and J lost 0; bases outside the gene matches: 3. The CDR3 has 15 amino acids. Written as DNA, the CDR3 is TGTGCCAGCAGTCCGACAGGGGGCTCCTACAATGAGCAGTTCTTC. Amino acids: CASSPTGGSYNEQFF.

V is TRBV19 and J is TRBJ1-2; 7 bases are shared with TRBD1. The CDR3 sequence is 15 residues long. V gave up 4 bases and J gave up 4 bases; unmatched junction bases: 9. Germline V lookup: CDR1 LNHDA, CDR2 SQIVND (reference sequence). Written as DNA, the CDR3 is TGTGCCAGTAGTAACACAGGACAGGCAATCTATGGCTACACCTTC. Protein: CASSNTGQAIYGYTF.

The chain recombines TRBV5-4 with TRBJ2-7; the D gene is possibly TRBD1 (7 bases). The V end was cut by 4 bases, the J end by 7 bases, with 21 bases between. This CDR3 spans 15 amino acids. The germline CDR1 and CDR2 sequences are SGHNT and YYREEE (reference sequence). Here the CDR3 reads CASSEGPTGTREQYF. The CDR3 region has the DNA TGTGCCAGCAGCGAAGGCCCGACAGGGACTCGAGAGCAGTACTTC.

The V call is TRBV2, the J call TRBJ2-5; TRBD1 matches 9 bases. The junction had 21 bases not matched to a gene; V was cut back by 11 bases and J by 5 bases. From germline, CDR1 is SNHLY and CDR2 FYNNEI. The CDR3 totals 17 residues. The CDR3 reads CAVRDRVKIGKSETQYF. In DNA form, the CDR3 reads TGTGCCGTCCGGGACAGGGTAAAGATTGGGAAGAGCGAGACCCAGTACTTC.

The chain recombines TRBV27 with TRBJ1-3; D is perhaps TRBD1 (6 bases). This CDR3 has 16 residues. From germline, CDR1 is MNHEY and CDR2 SMNVEV (reference sequence). V lost 7 bases and J lost 0, with 16 bases in between. The CDR3 DNA reads TGTGCCAGCAACTATCCTGGACAGCTCTCTGGAAACACCATATATTTT. It is translated as CASNYPGQLSGNTIYF.

CDR3 residues: CASRDWAFYEQYF. The CDR3 bases are TGTGCCAGCCGGGACTGGGCCTTCTACGAGCAGTACTTC. The V gene is TRBV2, the J gene TRBJ2-7; maybe TRBD2 (6 bases). V lost 8 bases and J 3 bases, leaving 14 bases between the germline ends. CDR1 and CDR2 from the germline V gene are SNHLY and FYNNEI. This CDR3 comprises 13 residues.

The chain has TRBV9 and TRBJ1-6; 8 bases fit TRBD1. Germline-derived CDR1 and CDR2 are SGDLS and YYNGEE. Trimming at V came to 0 bases and at J to 9 bases, leaving 2 bases not matched to a gene. The CDR3 spans 14 residues. CDR3 loop: CASSVGDRTSPLHF. Here the CDR3 DNA reads TGTGCCAGCAGCGTAGGGGACAGGACTTCACCCCTCCACTTT.